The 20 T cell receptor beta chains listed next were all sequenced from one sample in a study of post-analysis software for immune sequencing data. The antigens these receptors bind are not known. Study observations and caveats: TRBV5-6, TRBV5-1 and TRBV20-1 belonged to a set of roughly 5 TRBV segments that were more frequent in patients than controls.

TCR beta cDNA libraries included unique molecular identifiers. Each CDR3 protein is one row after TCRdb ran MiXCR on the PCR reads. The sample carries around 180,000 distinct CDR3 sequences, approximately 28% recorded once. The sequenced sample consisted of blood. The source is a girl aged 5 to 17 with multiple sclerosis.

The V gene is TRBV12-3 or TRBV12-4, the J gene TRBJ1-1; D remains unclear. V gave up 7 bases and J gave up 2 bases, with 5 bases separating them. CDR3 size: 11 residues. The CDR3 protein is CASTLNTEAFF. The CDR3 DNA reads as TGTGCCAGCACCCTCAACACTGAAGCTTTCTTT.

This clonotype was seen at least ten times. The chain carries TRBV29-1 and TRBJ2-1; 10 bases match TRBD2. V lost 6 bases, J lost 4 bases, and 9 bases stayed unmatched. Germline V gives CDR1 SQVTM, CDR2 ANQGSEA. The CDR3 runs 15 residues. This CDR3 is CSVKREGLSYNEQFF. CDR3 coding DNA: TGCAGCGTCAAGCGGGAGGGTTTATCGTACAATGAGCAGTTCTTC.

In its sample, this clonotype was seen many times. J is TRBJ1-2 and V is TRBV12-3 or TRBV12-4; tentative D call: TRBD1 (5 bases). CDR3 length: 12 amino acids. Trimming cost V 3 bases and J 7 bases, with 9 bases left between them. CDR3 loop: CASSFGDAGYTF. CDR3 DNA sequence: TGTGCCAGCAGTTTTGGGGACGCTGGCTACACCTTC.

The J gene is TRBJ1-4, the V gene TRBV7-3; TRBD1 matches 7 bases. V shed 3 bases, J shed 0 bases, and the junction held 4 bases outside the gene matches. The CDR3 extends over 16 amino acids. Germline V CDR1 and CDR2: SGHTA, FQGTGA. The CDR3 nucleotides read TGTGCCAGCAGCTTCGGGACAGAAACAACTAATGAAAAACTGTTTTTT. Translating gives CASSFGTETTNEKLFF.

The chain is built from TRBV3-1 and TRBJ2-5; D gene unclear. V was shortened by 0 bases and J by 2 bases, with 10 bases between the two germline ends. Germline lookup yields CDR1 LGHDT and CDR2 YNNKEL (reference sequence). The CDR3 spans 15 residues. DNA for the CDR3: TGTGCCAGCAGCCAAGACCACAGAGTACAAGAGACCCAGTACTTC. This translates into CASSQDHRVQETQYF.

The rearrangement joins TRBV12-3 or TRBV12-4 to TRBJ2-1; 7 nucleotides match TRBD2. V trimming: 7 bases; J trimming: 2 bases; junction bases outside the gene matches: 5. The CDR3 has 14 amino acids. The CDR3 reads CASNRLAPYNEQFF. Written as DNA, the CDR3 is TGTGCCAGCAACCGACTAGCCCCCTACAATGAGCAGTTCTTC.

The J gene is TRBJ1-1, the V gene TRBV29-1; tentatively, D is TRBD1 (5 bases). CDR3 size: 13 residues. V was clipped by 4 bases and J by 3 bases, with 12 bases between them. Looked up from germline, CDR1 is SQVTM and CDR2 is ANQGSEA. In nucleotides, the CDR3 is TGCAGCGTTGCGCTATCCAGGGACACTGAAGCTTTCTTT. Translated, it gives CSVALSRDTEAFF.

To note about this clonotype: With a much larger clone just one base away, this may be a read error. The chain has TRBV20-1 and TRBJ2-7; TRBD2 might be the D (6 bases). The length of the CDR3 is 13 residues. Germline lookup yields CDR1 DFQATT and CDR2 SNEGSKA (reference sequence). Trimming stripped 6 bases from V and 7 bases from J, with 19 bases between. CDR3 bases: TGCAGTGCGACGGACTACCAGGAGGATGAGCAGTACTTC. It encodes CSATDYQEDEQYF.

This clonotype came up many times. The CDR3 protein is CASSLGPGGLPYEQYF. CDR3 nucleotide sequence: TGTGCCAGCAGCTTAGGCCCAGGGGGCTTACCCTACGAGCAGTACTTC. This sequence joins TRBV11-2 and TRBJ2-7, with 8 bases identical to TRBD1. J gave up 2 bases and V 1 base, and 7 bases lay outside the gene matches. The V gene's germline CDR1 is SGHAT and CDR2 FQNNGV. The CDR3 spans 16 residues.

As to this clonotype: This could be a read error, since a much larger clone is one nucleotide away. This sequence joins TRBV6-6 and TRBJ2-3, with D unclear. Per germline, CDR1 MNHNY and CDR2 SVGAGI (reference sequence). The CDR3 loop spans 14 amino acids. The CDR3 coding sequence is TGTCCCAGCATAAGTCTTAGCAGAACAGATACGCAGTATTTT. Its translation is CPSISLSRTDTQYF.

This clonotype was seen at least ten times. The CDR3 DNA reads as TGCGCCAGCAGTGTCCTAGCGGGGTACCTTAACTCTGGGGCCAACGTCCTGACTTTC. This codes for CASSVLAGYLNSGANVLTF. V gene TRBV10-2 combines with J gene TRBJ2-6, with TRBD2 identical over 9 bases. This CDR3 region has 19 residues. Germline V CDR1 and CDR2: WSHSY, SAAADI. V dropped 4 bases and J dropped 0; count of bases not matched to a gene: 10.

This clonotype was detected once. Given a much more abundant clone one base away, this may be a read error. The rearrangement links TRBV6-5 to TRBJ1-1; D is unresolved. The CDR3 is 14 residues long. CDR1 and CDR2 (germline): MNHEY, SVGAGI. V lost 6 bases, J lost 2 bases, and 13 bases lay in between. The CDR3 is CASSPLGSNTEAFF. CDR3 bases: TGTGCCAGCAGCCCCCTGGGTTCCAACACTGAAGCTTTCTTT.

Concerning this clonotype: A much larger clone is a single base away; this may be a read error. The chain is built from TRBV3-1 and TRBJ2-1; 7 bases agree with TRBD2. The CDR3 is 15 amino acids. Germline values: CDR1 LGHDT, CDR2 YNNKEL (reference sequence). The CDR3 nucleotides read TGTGCCAGCAGCCAAGAGGCACTAGCGTACATTGAGCAGTTCTTC. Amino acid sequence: CASSQEALAYIEQFF.

In DNA, the CDR3 is TGCGCCAGCAATCAATTCACCAATGAGCAGTTCTTC. This sequence encodes CASNQFTNEQFF. The chain couples TRBV4-1 to TRBJ2-1; D gene unclear. The ends were cut back, 7 bases at V and 6 bases at J, with 10 bases in the middle. Germline values: CDR1 MGHRA, CDR2 YSYEKL. This CDR3 comprises 12 residues.

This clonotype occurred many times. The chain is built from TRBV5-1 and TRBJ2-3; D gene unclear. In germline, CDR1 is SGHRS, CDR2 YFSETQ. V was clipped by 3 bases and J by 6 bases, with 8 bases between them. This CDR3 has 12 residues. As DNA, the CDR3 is TGCGCCAGCAGCTCATTTAAGGATACGCAGTATTTT. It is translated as CASSSFKDTQYF. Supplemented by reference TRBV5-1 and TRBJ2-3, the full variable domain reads KAGVTQTPRYLIKTRGQQVTLSCSPISGHRSVSWYQQTPGQGLQFLFEYFSETQRNKGNFPGRFSGRQFSNSRSEMNVSTLELGDSALYLCASSSFKDTQYFGPGTRLTVL.

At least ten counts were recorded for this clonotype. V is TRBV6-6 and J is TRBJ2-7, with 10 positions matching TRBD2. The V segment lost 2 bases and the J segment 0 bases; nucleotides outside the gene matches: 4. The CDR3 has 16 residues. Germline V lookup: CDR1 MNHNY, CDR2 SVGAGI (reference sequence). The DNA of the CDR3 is TGTGCCAGCAGTTACCGCGCTAGCGGGAGCTCCTACGAGCAGTACTTC. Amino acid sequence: CASSYRASGSSYEQYF.

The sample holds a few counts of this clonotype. The DNA for the CDR3 is TGTGCCAGCAGCAAGGCAGGGGGCACCGGGGAGCTGTTTTTT. It specifies CASSKAGGTGELFF. The chain has TRBV7-9 and TRBJ2-2, with 7 positions matching TRBD1. The CDR3 has 14 residues. From germline, CDR1 is SEHNR and CDR2 FQNEAQ (reference sequence). Trimming took 5 bases from V and 4 from J; bases not matched to a gene: 4.

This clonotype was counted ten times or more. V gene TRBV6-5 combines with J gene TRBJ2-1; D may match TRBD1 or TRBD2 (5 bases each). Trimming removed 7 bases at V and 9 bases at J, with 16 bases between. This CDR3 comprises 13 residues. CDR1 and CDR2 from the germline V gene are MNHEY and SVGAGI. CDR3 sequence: CASKVEGMGEQFF. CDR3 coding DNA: TGTGCCAGCAAAGTCGAGGGGATGGGTGAGCAGTTCTTC.

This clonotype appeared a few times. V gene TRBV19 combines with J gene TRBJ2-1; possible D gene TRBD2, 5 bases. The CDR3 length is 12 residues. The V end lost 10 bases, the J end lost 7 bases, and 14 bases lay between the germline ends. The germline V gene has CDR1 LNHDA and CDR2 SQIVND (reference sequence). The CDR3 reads CATWVSGNEQFF. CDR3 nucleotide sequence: TGTGCCACCTGGGTCTCGGGGAATGAGCAGTTCTTC.

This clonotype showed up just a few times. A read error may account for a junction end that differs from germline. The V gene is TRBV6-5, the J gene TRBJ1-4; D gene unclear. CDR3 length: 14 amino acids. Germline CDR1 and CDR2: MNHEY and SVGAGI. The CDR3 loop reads CASSQASFNKKLFF. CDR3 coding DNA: TGTGCCAGCAGCCAAGCCAGCTTTAATAAAAAACTGTTTTTT.